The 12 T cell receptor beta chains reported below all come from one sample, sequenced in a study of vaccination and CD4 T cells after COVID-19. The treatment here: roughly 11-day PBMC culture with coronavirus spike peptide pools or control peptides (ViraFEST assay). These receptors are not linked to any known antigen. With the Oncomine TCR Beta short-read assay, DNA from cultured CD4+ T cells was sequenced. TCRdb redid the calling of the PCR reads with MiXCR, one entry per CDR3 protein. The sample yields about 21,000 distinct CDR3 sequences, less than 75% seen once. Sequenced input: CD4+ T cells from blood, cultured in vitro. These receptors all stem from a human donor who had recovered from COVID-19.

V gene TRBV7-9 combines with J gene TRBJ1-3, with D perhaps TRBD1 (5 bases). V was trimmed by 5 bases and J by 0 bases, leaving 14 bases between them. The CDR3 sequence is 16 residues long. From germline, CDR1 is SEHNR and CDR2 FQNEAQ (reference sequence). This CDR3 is CASSEGDRFSGNTIYF. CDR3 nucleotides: TGTGCCAGCAGCGAAGGGGACCGCTTCTCTGGAAACACCATATATTTT.

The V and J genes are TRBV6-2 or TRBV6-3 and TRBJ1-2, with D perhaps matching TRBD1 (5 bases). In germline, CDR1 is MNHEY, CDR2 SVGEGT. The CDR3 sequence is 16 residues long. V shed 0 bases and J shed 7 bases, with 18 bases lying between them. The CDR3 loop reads CASSYSNLGADGGYTF. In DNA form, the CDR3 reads TGTGCCAGCAGTTACTCGAATCTAGGGGCCGACGGTGGCTACACCTTC.

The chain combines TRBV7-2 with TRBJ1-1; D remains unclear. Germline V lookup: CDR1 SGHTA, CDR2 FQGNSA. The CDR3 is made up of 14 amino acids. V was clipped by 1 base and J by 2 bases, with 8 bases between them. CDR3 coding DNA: TGTGCCAGCAGCTTAGTTGTCGGTAACACTGAAGCTTTCTTT. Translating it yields CASSLVVGNTEAFF.

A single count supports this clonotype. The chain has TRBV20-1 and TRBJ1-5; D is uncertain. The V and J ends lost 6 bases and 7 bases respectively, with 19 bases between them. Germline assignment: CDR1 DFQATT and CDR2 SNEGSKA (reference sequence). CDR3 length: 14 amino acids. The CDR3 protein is CSATGSETGQPQHF. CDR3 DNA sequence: TGCAGTGCCACCGGGAGTGAGACGGGGCAGCCCCAGCATTTT.

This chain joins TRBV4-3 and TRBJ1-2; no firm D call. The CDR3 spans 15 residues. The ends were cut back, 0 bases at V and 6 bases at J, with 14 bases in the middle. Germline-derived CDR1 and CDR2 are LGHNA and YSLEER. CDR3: CASSQDTVTLNGYTF. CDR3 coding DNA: TGCGCCAGCAGCCAAGACACAGTGACCCTTAATGGCTACACCTTC.

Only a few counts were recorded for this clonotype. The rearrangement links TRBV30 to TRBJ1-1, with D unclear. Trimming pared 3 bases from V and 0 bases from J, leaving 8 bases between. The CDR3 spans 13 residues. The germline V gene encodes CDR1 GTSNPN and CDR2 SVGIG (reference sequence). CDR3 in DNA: TGTGCCTGGAGACGGACGGTGAACACTGAAGCTTTCTTT. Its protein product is CAWRRTVNTEAFF.

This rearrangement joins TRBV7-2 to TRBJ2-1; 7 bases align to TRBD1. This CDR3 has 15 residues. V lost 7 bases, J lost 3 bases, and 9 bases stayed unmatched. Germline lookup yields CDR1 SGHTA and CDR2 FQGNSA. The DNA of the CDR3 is TGTGCCAGCATACTCACCAGGACAGGCTACAATGAGCAGTTCTTC. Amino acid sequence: CASILTRTGYNEQFF. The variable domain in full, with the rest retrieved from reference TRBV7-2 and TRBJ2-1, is GAGVSQSPSNKVTEKGKDVELRCDPISGHTALYWYRQSLGQGLEFLIYFQGNSAPDKSGLPSDRFSAERTGGSVSTLTIQRTQQEDSAVYLCASILTRTGYNEQFFGPGTRLTVL.

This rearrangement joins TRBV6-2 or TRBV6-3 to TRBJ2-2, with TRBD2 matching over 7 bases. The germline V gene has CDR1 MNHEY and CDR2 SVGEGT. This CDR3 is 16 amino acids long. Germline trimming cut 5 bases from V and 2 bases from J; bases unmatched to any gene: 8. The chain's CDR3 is CASSPPGGPNTGELFF. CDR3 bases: TGTGCCAGCAGTCCACCGGGAGGACCAAACACCGGGGAGCTGTTTTTT.

Here the CDR3 DNA reads TGTGCCACCAGCAGAGAGATTAGCGGGAGGAGGTACGAGCAGTACTTC. Protein: CATSREISGRRYEQYF. The V call is TRBV15, the J call TRBJ2-7, with 10 bases aligning to TRBD2. The CDR3 loop spans 16 amino acids. Trimming cost V 0 bases and J 4 bases; bases outside gene matches: 6. Germline CDR1 reads LNHNV; CDR2 reads YYDKDF (reference sequence).

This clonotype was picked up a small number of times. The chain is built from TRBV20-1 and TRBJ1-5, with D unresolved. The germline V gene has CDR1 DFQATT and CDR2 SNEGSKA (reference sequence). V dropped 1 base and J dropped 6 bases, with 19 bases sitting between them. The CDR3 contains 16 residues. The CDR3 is CSARASWAATRQPQHF. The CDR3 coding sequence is TGCAGTGCTAGAGCCTCTTGGGCGGCCACCCGTCAGCCCCAGCATTTT.

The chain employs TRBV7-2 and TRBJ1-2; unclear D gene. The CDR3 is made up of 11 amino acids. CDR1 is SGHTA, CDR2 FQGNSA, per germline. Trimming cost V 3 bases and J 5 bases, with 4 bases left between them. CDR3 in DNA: TGTGCCAGCAGCTTTAGGTATGGCTACACCTTC. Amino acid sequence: CASSFRYGYTF.

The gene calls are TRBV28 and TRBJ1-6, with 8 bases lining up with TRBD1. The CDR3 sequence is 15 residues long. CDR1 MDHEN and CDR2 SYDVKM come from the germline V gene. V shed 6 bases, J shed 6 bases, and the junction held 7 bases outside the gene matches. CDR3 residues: CASRSWGTGNSPLHF. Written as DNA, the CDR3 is TGTGCCAGCAGGAGCTGGGGGACAGGTAATTCACCCCTCCACTTT.